This T cell receptor beta chain appears in the sequencing data of a study of blood T cell repertoires in COVID-19. Across the whole study: The United States, Italy and Spain provided the acute and convalescent COVID-19 samples. Nucleic acid was either cDNA or gDNA, and it came from T cells, B-cell-depleted T cells, or PBMCs.

Authors' analysis steps: Reference gene primer amplification in the assay estimated nucleated cell counts. The table came from immunoSEQ multiplex PCR; TCRdb's copy has only in-frame clones and leaves some out. V and J calls and clone size come straight from that table; D and trimming were deduced from the DNA. The table shows roughly 100,000 clones, with roughly 85% occurring only once. The CDR3 extends over 14 amino acids. V lost 4 bases and J lost 2; bases outside the gene matches: 6. The germline V gene encodes CDR1 SGHRS and CDR2 YFSETQ. The sequencing input was peripheral blood. The receptor was isolated from a woman of 80 years or more with acute or convalescent COVID-19. The chain is built from TRBV5-1 and TRBJ2-7, with 7 bases that match TRBD1. CDR3 sequence reads: CASSSTGDPYEQYF. CDR3 sequence (DNA): TGCGCCAGCAGCAGTACAGGGGATCCCTACGAGCAGTACTTC.